This T cell receptor (beta chain) was sequenced for a study of beta chain features in type 1 diabetes. The study reverse transcribed the entire isolated RNA, so it sequenced expressed TCRB transcripts. Repertoires were generated with immunoSEQ multiplex PCR, while TCRdb's copy carries only in-frame clones and drops some. The sample gives approximately 100,000 clones, about two fifths of which show up once; less than 0.08% is in the top ten. Overall study findings and caveats: When cDNA is sequenced, cells with high TCR expression could be over-represented. At VDJ recombination sites, type 1 diabetes patients had fewer insertions and more deleted nucleotides.

The CDR3 is 14 residues long. Deletions cut 1 base from V and 12 bases from J, with 16 bases between. In germline, CDR1 is SEHNR, CDR2 FQNEAQ (reference sequence). The sample holds a few counts of this clone. The antigen remains undetermined. The chain is built from TRBV7-9 and TRBJ2-1; D is ambiguous. This TCR derives from a woman aged 18-29 years in good health. Sequencing was performed on stem cell memory CD4+ T cells from blood. CDR3 sequence: CASSLDLASAAQFF. The DNA of the CDR3 is TGTGCCAGCAGCTTAGACCTTGCATCCGCGGCGCAGTTCTTC.